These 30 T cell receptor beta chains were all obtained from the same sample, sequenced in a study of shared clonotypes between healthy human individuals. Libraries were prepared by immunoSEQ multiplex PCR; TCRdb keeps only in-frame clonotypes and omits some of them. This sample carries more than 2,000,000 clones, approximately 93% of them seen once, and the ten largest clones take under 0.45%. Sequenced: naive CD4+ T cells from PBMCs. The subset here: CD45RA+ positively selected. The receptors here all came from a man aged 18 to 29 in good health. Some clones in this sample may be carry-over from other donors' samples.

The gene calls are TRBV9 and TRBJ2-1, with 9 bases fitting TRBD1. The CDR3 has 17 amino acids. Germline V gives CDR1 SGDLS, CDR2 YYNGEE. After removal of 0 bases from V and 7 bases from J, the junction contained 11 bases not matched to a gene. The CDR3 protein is CASSVALWDRVRNEQFF. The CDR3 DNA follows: TGTGCCAGCAGCGTAGCGTTATGGGACAGGGTTAGGAATGAGCAGTTCTTC. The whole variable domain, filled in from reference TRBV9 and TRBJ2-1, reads DSGVTQTPKHLITATGQRVTLRCSPRSGDLSVYWYQQSLDQGLQFLIQYYNGEERAKGNILERFSAQQFPDLHSELNLSSLELGDSALYFCASSVALWDRVRNEQFFGPGTRLTVL.

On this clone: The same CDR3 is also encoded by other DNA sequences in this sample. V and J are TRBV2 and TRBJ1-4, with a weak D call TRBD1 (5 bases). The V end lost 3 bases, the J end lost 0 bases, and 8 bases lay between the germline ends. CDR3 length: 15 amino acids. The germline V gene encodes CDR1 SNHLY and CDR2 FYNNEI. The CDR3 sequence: CASSDGGATNEKLFF. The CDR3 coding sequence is TGTGCCAGCAGTGATGGGGGGGCAACTAATGAAAAACTGTTTTTT.

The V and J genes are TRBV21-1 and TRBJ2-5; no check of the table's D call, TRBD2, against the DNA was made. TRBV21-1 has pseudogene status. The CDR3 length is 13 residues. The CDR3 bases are TGTGCCGGGGGGGACGCCCTGCGGGAGACCCAGTACTTC. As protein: CAGGDALRETQYF.

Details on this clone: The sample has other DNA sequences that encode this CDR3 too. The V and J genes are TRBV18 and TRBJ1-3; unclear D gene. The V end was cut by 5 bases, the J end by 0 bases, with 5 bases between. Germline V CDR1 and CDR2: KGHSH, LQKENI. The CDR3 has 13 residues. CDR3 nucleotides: TGTGCCAGCTCAGACCTCTCTGGAAACACCATATATTTT. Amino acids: CASSDLSGNTIYF.

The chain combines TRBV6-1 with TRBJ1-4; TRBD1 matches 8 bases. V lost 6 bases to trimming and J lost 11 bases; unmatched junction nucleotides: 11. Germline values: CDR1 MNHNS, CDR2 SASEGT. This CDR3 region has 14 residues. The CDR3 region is CASSPGTGLVKLFF. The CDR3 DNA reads TGTGCCAGCAGCCCCGGGACAGGCCTTGTGAAACTGTTTTTT.

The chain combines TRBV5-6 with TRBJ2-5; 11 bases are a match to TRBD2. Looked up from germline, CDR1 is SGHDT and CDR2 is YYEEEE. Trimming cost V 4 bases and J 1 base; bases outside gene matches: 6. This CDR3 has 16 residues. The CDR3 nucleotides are TGTGCCAGCAGCAATCCGGGGACTAGCGGCCAAGAGACCCAGTACTTC. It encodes CASSNPGTSGQETQYF.

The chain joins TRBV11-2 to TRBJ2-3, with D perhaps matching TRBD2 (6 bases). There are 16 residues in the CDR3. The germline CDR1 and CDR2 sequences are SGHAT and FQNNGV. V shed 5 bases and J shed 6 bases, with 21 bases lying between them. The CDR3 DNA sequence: TGTGCCAGCAGCCCGGGAGCGAATCGACGGTCCGATACGCAGTATTTT. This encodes CASSPGANRRSDTQYF.

Here the CDR3 DNA reads TGTGCCAGCAGTTACGGGCAGGCGGCTAATGAAGCTTTCTTT. Residues: CASSYGQAANEAFF. V and J are TRBV6-6 and TRBJ1-1; D is unresolved. Per the germline V gene, CDR1 is MNHNY and CDR2 is SVGAGI (reference sequence). The CDR3 spans 14 residues. V dropped 2 bases and J dropped 7 bases, with 14 bases sitting between them.

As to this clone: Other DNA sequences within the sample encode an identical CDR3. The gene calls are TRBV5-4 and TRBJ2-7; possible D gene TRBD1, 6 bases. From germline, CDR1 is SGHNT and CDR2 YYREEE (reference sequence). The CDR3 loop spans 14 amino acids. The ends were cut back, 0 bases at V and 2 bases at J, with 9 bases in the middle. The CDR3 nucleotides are TGTGCCAGCAGCTTGGCAGGGGCCCCCTACGAGCAGTACTTC. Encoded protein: CASSLAGAPYEQYF.

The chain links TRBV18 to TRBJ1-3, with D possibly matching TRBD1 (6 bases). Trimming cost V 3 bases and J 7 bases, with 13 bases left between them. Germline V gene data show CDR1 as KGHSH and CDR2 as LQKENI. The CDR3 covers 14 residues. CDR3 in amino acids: CASSPTRGGNTIYF. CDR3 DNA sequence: TGTGCCAGCTCACCTACCAGGGGAGGGAACACCATATATTTT.

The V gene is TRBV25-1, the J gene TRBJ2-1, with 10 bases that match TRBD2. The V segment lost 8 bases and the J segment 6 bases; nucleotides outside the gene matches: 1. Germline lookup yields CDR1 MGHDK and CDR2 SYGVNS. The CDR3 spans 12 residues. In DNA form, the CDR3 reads TGTGCCAGCCGGACTAGCGGCAATGAGCAGTTCTTC. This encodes CASRTSGNEQFF.

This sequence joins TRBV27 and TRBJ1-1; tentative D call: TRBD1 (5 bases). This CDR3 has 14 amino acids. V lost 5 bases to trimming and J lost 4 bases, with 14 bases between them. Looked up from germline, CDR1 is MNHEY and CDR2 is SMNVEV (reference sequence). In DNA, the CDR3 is TGTGCCAGCAGTACCCAGTACGGGACCACTGAAGCTTTCTTT. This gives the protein CASSTQYGTTEAFF.

CDR3 region: CASRTLAEQETQYF. The CDR3 DNA is TGCGCCAGCAGGACACTAGCGGAGCAAGAGACCCAGTACTTC. This chain links TRBV10-2 with TRBJ2-5, with 8 bases fitting TRBD2. The CDR3 covers 14 residues. With 6 bases clipped from V and 2 bases from J, the junction kept 5 bases outside the gene matches. The germline CDR1 and CDR2 sequences are WSHSY and SAAADI.

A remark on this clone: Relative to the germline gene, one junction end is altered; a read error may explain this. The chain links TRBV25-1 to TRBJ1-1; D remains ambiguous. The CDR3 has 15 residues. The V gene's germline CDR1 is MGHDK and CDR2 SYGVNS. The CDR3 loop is CASSELRSDVSEAFF. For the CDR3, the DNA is TGTGCCAGCAGTGAATTAAGATCTGATGTGTCTGAGGCTTTCTTT.

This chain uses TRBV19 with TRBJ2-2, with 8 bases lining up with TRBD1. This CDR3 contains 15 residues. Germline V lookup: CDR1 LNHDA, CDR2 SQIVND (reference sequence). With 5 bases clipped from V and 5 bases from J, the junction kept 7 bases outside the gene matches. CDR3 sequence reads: CASSYQGARTGELFF. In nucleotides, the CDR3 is TGTGCCAGTAGTTACCAGGGGGCGAGGACCGGGGAGCTGTTTTTT.

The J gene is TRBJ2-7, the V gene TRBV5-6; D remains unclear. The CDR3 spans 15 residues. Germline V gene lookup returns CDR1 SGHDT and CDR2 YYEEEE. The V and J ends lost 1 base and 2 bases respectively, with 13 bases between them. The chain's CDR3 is CASSLRSYLTYEQYF. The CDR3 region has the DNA TGTGCCAGCAGCTTGCGTAGCTACCTAACCTACGAGCAGTACTTC. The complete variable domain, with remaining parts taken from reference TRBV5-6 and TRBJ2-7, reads DAGVTQSPTHLIKTRGQQVTLRCSPKSGHDTVSWYQQALGQGPQFIFQYYEEEERQRGNFPDRFSGHQFPNYSSELNVNALLLGDSALYLCASSLRSYLTYEQYFGPGTRLTVT.

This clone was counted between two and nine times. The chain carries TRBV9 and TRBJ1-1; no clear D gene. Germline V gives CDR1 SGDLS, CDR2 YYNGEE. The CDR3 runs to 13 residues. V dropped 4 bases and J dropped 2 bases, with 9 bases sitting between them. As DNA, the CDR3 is TGTGCCAGCAGCTTAGACCAAAACACTGAAGCTTTCTTT. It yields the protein CASSLDQNTEAFF.

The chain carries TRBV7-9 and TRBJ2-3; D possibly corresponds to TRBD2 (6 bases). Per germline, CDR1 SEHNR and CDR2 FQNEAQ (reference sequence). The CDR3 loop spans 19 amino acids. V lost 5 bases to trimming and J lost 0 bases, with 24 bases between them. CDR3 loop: CASSTRDPRLAWSTDTQYF. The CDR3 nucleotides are TGTGCCAGCAGCACTAGGGACCCAAGGCTAGCGTGGAGCACAGATACGCAGTATTTT.

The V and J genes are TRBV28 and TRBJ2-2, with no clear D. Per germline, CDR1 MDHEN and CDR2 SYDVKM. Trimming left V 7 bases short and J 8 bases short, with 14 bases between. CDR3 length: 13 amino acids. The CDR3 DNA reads TGTGCCAGCACCCCCGGTGGGTCTGGGGAGCTGTTTTTT. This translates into CASTPGGSGELFF. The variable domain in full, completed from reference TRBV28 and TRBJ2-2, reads DVKVTQSSRYLVKRTGEKVFLECVQDMDHENMFWYRQDPGLGLRLIYFSYDVKMKEKGDIPEGYSVSREKKERFSLILESASTNQTSMYLCASTPGGSGELFFGEGSRLTVL.

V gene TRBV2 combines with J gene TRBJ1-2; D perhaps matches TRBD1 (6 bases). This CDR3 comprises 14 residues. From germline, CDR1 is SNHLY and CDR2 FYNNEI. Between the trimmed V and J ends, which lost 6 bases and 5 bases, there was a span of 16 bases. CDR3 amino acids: CASRDDGQLYGYTF. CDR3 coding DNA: TGTGCCAGCAGGGACGATGGACAGTTGTATGGCTACACCTTC.

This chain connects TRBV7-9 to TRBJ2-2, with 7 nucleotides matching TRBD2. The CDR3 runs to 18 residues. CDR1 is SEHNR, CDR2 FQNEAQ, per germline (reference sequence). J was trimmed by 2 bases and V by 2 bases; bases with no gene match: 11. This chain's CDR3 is CASSLSLTGTINTGELFF. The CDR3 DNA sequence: TGTGCCAGCAGCTTAAGTTTAACTGGGACTATCAACACCGGGGAGCTGTTTTTT.

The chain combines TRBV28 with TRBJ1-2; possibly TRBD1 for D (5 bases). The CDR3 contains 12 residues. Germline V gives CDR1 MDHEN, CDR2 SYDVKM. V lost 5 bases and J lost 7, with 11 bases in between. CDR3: CASSPPGSGYTF. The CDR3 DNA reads TGTGCCAGCAGTCCGCCAGGGAGTGGCTACACCTTC.

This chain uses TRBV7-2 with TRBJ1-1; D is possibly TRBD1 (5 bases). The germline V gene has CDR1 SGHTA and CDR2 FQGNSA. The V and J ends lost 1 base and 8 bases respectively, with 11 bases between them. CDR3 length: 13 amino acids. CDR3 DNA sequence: TGTGCCAGCAGCTTAGAAAGACAGAGAGAAGCTTTCTTT. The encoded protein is CASSLERQREAFF.

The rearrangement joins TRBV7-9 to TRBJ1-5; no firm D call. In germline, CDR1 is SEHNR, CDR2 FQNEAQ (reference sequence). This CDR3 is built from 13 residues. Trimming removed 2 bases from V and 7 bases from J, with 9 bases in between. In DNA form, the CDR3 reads TGTGCCAGCAGCTTAAGGGCGGGCCAGCCCCAGCATTTT. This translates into CASSLRAGQPQHF.

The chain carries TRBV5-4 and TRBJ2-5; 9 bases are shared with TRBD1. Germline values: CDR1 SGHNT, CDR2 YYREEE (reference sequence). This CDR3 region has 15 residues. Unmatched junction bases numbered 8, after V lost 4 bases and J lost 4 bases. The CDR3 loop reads CASSGQQGALETQYF. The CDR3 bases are TGTGCCAGCAGCGGACAACAGGGGGCCCTAGAGACCCAGTACTTC.

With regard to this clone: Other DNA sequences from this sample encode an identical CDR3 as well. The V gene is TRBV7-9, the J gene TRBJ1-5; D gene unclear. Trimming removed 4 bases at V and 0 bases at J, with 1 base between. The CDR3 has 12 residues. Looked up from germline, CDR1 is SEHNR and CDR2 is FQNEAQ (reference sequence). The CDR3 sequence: CASSYSNQPQHF. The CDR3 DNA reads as TGTGCCAGCAGCTATAGCAATCAGCCCCAGCATTTT.

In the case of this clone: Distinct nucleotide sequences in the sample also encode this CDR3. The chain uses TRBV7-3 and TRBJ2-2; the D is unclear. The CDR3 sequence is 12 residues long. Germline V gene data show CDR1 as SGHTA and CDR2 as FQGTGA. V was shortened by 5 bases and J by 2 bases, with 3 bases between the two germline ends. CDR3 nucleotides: TGTGCCAGCAGCACCAACACCGGGGAGCTGTTTTTT. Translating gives CASSTNTGELFF.

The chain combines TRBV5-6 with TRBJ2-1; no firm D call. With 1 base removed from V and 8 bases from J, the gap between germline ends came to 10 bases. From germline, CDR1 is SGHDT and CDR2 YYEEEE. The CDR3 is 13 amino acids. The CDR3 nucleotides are TGTGCCAGCAGCTTGATCAGCGTGCATGAGCAGTTCTTC. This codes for CASSLISVHEQFF.

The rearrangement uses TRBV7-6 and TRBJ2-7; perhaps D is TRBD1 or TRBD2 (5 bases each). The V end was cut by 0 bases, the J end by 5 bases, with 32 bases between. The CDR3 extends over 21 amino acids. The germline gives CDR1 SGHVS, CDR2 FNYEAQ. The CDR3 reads CASSLAPYSAPFLGEQNEQYF. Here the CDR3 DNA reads TGTGCCAGCAGCTTAGCACCTTACTCAGCGCCTTTTTTGGGGGAACAGAACGAGCAGTACTTC.

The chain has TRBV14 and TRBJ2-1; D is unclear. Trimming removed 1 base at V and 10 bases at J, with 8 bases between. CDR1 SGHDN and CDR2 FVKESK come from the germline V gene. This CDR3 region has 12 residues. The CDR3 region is CASSQGIAEQFF. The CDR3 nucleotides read TGTGCCAGCAGCCAAGGCATCGCGGAGCAGTTCTTC.